These 21 T cell receptor beta chains were all obtained from the same sample, sequenced in a study of CD8+ T cells in alopecia areata (dated by TCRdb to the late 2010s). The library was generated by the immunoSEQ multiplex PCR assay. To provide template for TCR sequencing, every sample had RNA extracted and reverse transcribed into cDNA. The table comes from immuneACCESS by way of TCRdb, which keeps in-frame sequences with V and J called. Part of the clones is missing from these tables; in studies checked, under half for an unresolved V gene and the rest for unknown reasons. Counted in this sample were over 150,000 clones; around 59% of them appeared once. The ten largest clones add up to 14% of the sample. This sample's time point label indicates: about 5 months on oral tofacitinib. What the treatment or condition label conveys for this sample: oral pan-JAK inhibitor, 5-10 mg twice daily. The source was CD4+ T cells sorted from blood, collected at week 24, from a patient treated with tofacitinib. These receptors were obtained from a human donor with alopecia areata.

The chain has TRBV30 and TRBJ1-5; no reliable D call. The CDR3 has 13 amino acids. The germline V gene has CDR1 GTSNPN and CDR2 SVGIG (reference sequence). The V end was cut by 2 bases, the J end by 2 bases, with 7 bases between. The CDR3 region has the DNA TGTGCCTGGAGTTCGGACGGCAATCAGCCCCAGCATTTT. It is translated as CAWSSDGNQPQHF.

The chain carries TRBV2 and TRBJ1-2; TRBD1 is a possible D gene (5 bases). Trimming removed 2 bases at V and 2 bases at J, with 15 bases between. The CDR3 covers 16 residues. Germline-derived CDR1 and CDR2 are SNHLY and FYNNEI. CDR3 protein: CASSEPVRGANYGYTF. The CDR3 coding sequence is TGTGCCAGCAGTGAACCTGTGAGAGGGGCGAACTATGGCTACACCTTC.

Note on this clone: The sample carries other DNA sequences with the same CDR3. This sequence joins TRBV7-9 and TRBJ2-5, with D unclear. Per the germline V gene, CDR1 is SEHNR and CDR2 is FQNEAQ (reference sequence). This CDR3 has 11 residues. The ends were cut back, 5 bases at V and 4 bases at J, with 5 bases in the middle. The CDR3 region is CASSLAETQYF. As DNA, the CDR3 is TGTGCCAGCAGCCTGGCAGAGACCCAGTACTTC.

V usage is TRBV15 and J usage is TRBJ2-1, with 8 bases that match TRBD1. Germline CDR1 is LNHNV and CDR2 is YYDKDF (reference sequence). The CDR3 consists of 12 residues. V was clipped by 8 bases and J by 7 bases; unmatched bases: 4. The CDR3 sequence is CATGRQGNEQFF. Here the CDR3 DNA reads TGTGCCACCGGTCGACAGGGGAATGAGCAGTTCTTC.

This clone was seen more than once but under ten times. The chain uses TRBV29-1 and TRBJ2-7; a weak D match, TRBD2 (6 bases). The CDR3 is 13 amino acids. V dropped 4 bases and J dropped 2 bases, with 12 bases sitting between them. From germline, CDR1 is SQVTM and CDR2 ANQGSEA. CDR3 loop: CSVAGESPYEQYF. CDR3 DNA sequence: TGCAGCGTTGCGGGGGAATCTCCCTACGAGCAGTACTTC.

This clone was observed a single time. V is TRBV5-6 and J is TRBJ1-1; D is possibly TRBD1 (6 bases). The CDR3 spans 14 residues. Germline assignment: CDR1 SGHDT and CDR2 YYEEEE. Trimming left V 5 bases short and J 8 bases short, with 19 bases between. CDR3 nucleotides: TGTGCCAGCAGTTCCCCCGGGCAGGGGCGCGAAGCTTTCTTT. It codes for CASSSPGQGREAFF.

This clone turned up a few times. The chain links TRBV29-1 to TRBJ2-5, with 8 bases aligning to TRBD2. The CDR3 contains 14 residues. V trimming: 5 bases; J trimming: 5 bases; junction bases outside the gene matches: 10. The germline CDR1 and CDR2 sequences are SQVTM and ANQGSEA. CDR3 in DNA: TGCAGCGTTCTCCTTCCTCCGGGAGGGGAGACCCAGTACTTC. This gives the protein CSVLLPPGGETQYF.

The V call is TRBV6-1, the J call TRBJ1-2, with unresolved D. Trimming shortened V by 3 bases and J by 5 bases, and 4 bases separated the two germline ends. Per germline, CDR1 MNHNS and CDR2 SASEGT. This CDR3 is built from 11 residues. The CDR3 loop is CASSDKYGYTF. DNA for the CDR3: TGTGCCAGCAGTGATAAATATGGCTACACCTTC.

The V call is TRBV6-1, the J call TRBJ1-2; TRBD1 agrees at 8 bases. Germline CDR1 reads MNHNS; CDR2 reads SASEGT. J lost 8 bases, V lost 6 bases, and 8 bases had no gene match. The CDR3 length is 13 residues. CDR3 region: CASRKTGDDGYTF. The CDR3 bases are TGTGCCAGCAGGAAGACAGGGGATGACGGCTACACCTTC.

The CDR3 sequence is CACPRTRPLTGELFF. CDR3 nucleotides: TGTGCCTGTCCCCGGACTAGGCCTCTCACCGGGGAGCTGTTTTTT. The J gene is TRBJ2-2, the V gene TRBV30, with 7 positions matching TRBD2. There are 15 residues in the CDR3. Trimming took 6 bases from V and 4 from J; bases not matched to a gene: 11. Germline CDR1 and CDR2: GTSNPN and SVGIG (reference sequence). The full variable domain, with the rest looked up from reference TRBV30 and TRBJ2-2, is SQTIHQWPATLVQPVGSPLSLECTVEGTSNPNLYWYRQAAGRGLQLLFYSVGIGQISSEVPQNLSASRPQDRQFILSSKKLLLSDSGFYLCACPRTRPLTGELFFGEGSRLTVL.

V gene TRBV5-1 combines with J gene TRBJ2-3; 9 bases match TRBD1. CDR3 length: 16 amino acids. V gave up 0 bases and J gave up 5 bases; unmatched junction bases: 7. The germline V gene encodes CDR1 SGHRS and CDR2 YFSETQ. In DNA, the CDR3 is TGCGCCAGCAGCTTGGTGACAGGGGGGTTCGGAGATACGCAGTATTTT. The encoded protein is CASSLVTGGFGDTQYF.

This clone was counted a single time. This chain links TRBV7-8 with TRBJ2-5, with TRBD1 matching 8 bases. V lost 2 bases, J lost 10 bases, and 6 bases stayed unmatched. Per the germline V gene, CDR1 is SGHVS and CDR2 is FQNEAQ. The CDR3 loop spans 13 amino acids. CDR3 sequence reads: CASSLSHRGIQYF. The CDR3 DNA follows: TGTGCCAGCAGCTTATCCCACAGGGGGATCCAGTACTTC.

The chain carries TRBV5-8 and TRBJ1-1, with D possibly matching TRBD1 (5 bases). The V gene's germline CDR1 is SGHTS and CDR2 YDEGEE. Trimming took off 6 bases at V and 1 base at J, with 25 bases between the two ends. CDR3 length: 18 residues. CDR3 DNA sequence: TGTGCCAGCACCCGAGCTCGGGGGTCAAGGGGCCCGAACACTGAAGCTTTCTTT. Amino acids: CASTRARGSRGPNTEAFF.

In this sample, this clone turned up a few times. The gene calls are TRBV19 and TRBJ1-5; no clear D. The V end was cut by 4 bases, the J end by 2 bases, with 21 bases between. This CDR3 has 18 amino acids. CDR1 and CDR2 (germline): LNHDA, SQIVND (reference sequence). CDR3 amino acids: CASSTITMWGRGNQPQHF. The CDR3 region has the DNA TGTGCCAGTAGTACCATCACTATGTGGGGTAGAGGCAATCAGCCCCAGCATTTT. Drawing the rest from reference TRBV19 and TRBJ1-5, the complete variable domain is DGGITQSPKYLFRKEGQNVTLSCEQNLNHDAMYWYRQDPGQGLRLIYYSQIVNDFQKGDIAEGYSVSREKKESFPLTVTSAQKNPTAFYLCASSTITMWGRGNQPQHFGDGTRLSIL.

The genes are TRBV30 and TRBJ1-2, with D possibly being TRBD1 (6 bases). The CDR3 totals 14 residues. Between the trimmed V and J ends, which lost 1 base and 3 bases, there was a span of 12 bases. CDR1 is GTSNPN and CDR2 is SVGIG in the germline V gene (reference sequence). CDR3 residues: CAWSGGQGHYGYTF. CDR3 sequence (DNA): TGTGCCTGGAGTGGGGGGCAGGGTCACTATGGCTACACCTTC.

V usage is TRBV6-1 and J usage is TRBJ1-5, with D possibly matching TRBD1 (6 bases). V lost 4 bases and J 3 bases, leaving 10 bases between the germline ends. The CDR3 extends over 14 amino acids. CDR1 is MNHNS, CDR2 SASEGT, per germline. The chain's CDR3 is CASSVGGHNQPQHF. CDR3 coding DNA: TGTGCCAGCAGTGTCGGGGGCCACAATCAGCCCCAGCATTTT.

The V call is TRBV2, the J call TRBJ1-1; no reliable D call. The V end lost 9 bases, the J end lost 1 base, and 15 bases lay between the germline ends. The CDR3 spans 14 residues. The V gene's germline CDR1 is SNHLY and CDR2 FYNNEI. The CDR3 protein is CASKNQVKNTEAFF. For the CDR3, the DNA is TGTGCCAGTAAAAATCAGGTGAAGAACACTGAAGCTTTCTTT. The full variable domain, in which reference TRBV2 and TRBJ1-1 provide the parts outside the CDR3, is EPEVTQTPSHQVTQMGQEVILRCVPISNHLYFYWYRQILGQKVEFLVSFYNNEISEKSEIFDDQFSVERPDGSNFTLKIRSTKLEDSAMYFCASKNQVKNTEAFFGQGTRLTVV.

The rearrangement uses TRBV7-2 and TRBJ2-5; the D is unclear. Germline V gives CDR1 SGHTA, CDR2 FQGNSA. This CDR3 region has 17 residues. Trimming shortened V by 5 bases and J by 3 bases, and 22 bases separated the two germline ends. This CDR3 reads CASSPHVWEREEETQYF. CDR3 coding DNA: TGTGCCAGCAGCCCCCACGTGTGGGAAAGGGAAGAAGAGACCCAGTACTTC.

This clone has just one count. The chain carries TRBV19 and TRBJ1-4; perhaps TRBD1 as D (5 bases). Germline-derived CDR1 and CDR2 are LNHDA and SQIVND (reference sequence). Trimming removed 1 base at V and 7 bases at J, with 13 bases between. CDR3 length: 15 amino acids. CDR3 DNA: TGTGCCAGTAGTATAGTGCGAAGGGGCGGTGAAAAACTGTTTTTT. Protein: CASSIVRRGGEKLFF.

This clone was recorded a few times. The CDR3 reads CAWKPQSSPLHF. CDR3 nucleotides: TGTGCCTGGAAACCGCAGAGTTCACCCCTCCACTTT. The V call is TRBV30, the J call TRBJ1-6; D gene uncertain. Looked up from germline, CDR1 is GTSNPN and CDR2 is SVGIG (reference sequence). V lost 4 bases, J lost 9 bases, and 10 bases lay in between. CDR3 length equals 12 residues.

The chain carries TRBV5-1 and TRBJ1-2; TRBD1 matches at 12 bases. CDR3 size: 16 residues. The ends lost 4 bases at V and 8 bases at J; junction bases unmatched: 12. Germline CDR1 SGHRS, CDR2 YFSETQ. CDR3 in amino acids: CASSPGTGGSSRGYTF. The CDR3 DNA reads as TGCGCCAGCAGCCCAGGGACAGGGGGCAGTTCTCGGGGCTACACCTTC. Based on the CDR3 plus reference TRBV5-1 and TRBJ1-2, the full variable domain is KAGVTQTPRYLIKTRGQQVTLSCSPISGHRSVSWYQQTPGQGLQFLFEYFSETQRNKGNFPGRFSGRQFSNSRSEMNVSTLELGDSALYLCASSPGTGGSSRGYTFGSGTRLTVV.